Listed below are T cell receptor beta chains from one sample, sequenced in a study of T cell responses to AZD1222 COVID-19 vaccine. The protocol was immunoSEQ multiplex PCR, while the TCRdb copy is restricted to in-frame clones and leaves out a portion. The top ten hold over 8% of the sample, which has roughly 150,000 clones, around 87% seen once. The material sequenced was peripheral blood, taken 28 days after the second AZD1222 dose. The receptors originated from an adult who received the AZD1222 COVID-19 vaccine. CDR3s include the opening cysteine and the closing phenylalanine or tryptophan. A D gene is named only where the DNA matches it firmly. Clone size, where shown, is once, few, many, or a class for clones that have expanded.

j_gene: TRBJ2-3
abundance: .
d_gene: TRBD1
v_gene: TRBV5-6
CDR3nt: TGTGCCAGCAGCTTTGGACAGGGTTCGGGTACGCAGTATTTT
CDR3aa: CASSFGQGSGTQYF

j_gene: TRBJ2-7
abundance: .
d_gene: .
v_gene: TRBV24-1
CDR3nt: TGTGCCACCAGTGATTCAGGGTCCTACGAGCAGTACTTC
CDR3aa: CATSDSGSYEQYF

j_gene: TRBJ2-1
abundance: .
d_gene: TRBD1
v_gene: TRBV27
CDR3nt: TGTGCCAGCAGTTCCCCCTCCGGGACAGGGCCCTACAATGAGCAGTTCTTC
CDR3aa: CASSSPSGTGPYNEQFF

j_gene: TRBJ1-2
abundance: .
d_gene: TRBD1
v_gene: TRBV7-9
CDR3nt: TGTGCCAGCAGCACTAGTGACAGGGCTACCTATGGCTACACCTTC
CDR3aa: CASSTSDRATYGYTF

j_gene: TRBJ2-5
abundance: .
d_gene: TRBD1
v_gene: TRBV24-1
CDR3nt: TGTGCCACCAGTGATCCGGGACAGAAGCAAGAGACCCAGTACTTC
CDR3aa: CATSDPGQKQETQYF

j_gene: TRBJ2-7
abundance: .
d_gene: .
v_gene: TRBV21-1
CDR3nt: TGTGCCAGCAACGACCCGGGCCAGCTCTACGAGCAGTACTTC
CDR3aa: CASNDPGQLYEQYF

j_gene: TRBJ1-1
abundance: .
d_gene: .
v_gene: TRBV5-1
CDR3nt: TGCGCCAGCAGTAACAGGGCGCAGGGGACTGAAGCTTTCTTT
CDR3aa: CASSNRAQGTEAFF

j_gene: TRBJ2-2
abundance: .
d_gene: .
v_gene: TRBV7-3
CDR3nt: TGTGCCAGCAGCTTATTAGGTGGCACCCCCGGGGAGCTGTTTTTT
CDR3aa: CASSLLGGTPGELFF

j_gene: TRBJ1-4
abundance: .
d_gene: TRBD1
v_gene: TRBV19
CDR3nt: TGTGCCAGTAGTATAAGACAGGGTAAACTGTTTTTT
CDR3aa: CASSIRQGKLFF

j_gene: TRBJ1-3
abundance: .
d_gene: .
v_gene: TRBV30
CDR3nt: TGTGCCTGGATGGGGTTCGGAAACACCATATATTTT
CDR3aa: CAWMGFGNTIYF

j_gene: TRBJ1-2
abundance: .
d_gene: .
v_gene: TRBV10-3
CDR3nt: TGTGCCATCAGTGAGGGGGCCGAATGGGTCAGGGGTAGTGATGGCTACACCTTC
CDR3aa: CAISEGAEWVRGSDGYTF

j_gene: TRBJ2-1
abundance: .
d_gene: TRBD1
v_gene: TRBV11-3
CDR3nt: TGTGCCAGCACCATACAGGGGAGCAATGAGCAGTTCTTC
CDR3aa: CASTIQGSNEQFF

j_gene: TRBJ1-1
abundance: once
d_gene: .
v_gene: TRBV5-6
CDR3nt: TGTGCCAGCAACCGGCGAGGGAGGTGGAACACTGAAGCTTTCTTT
CDR3aa: CASNRRGRWNTEAFF

j_gene: TRBJ2-2
abundance: .
d_gene: TRBD1
v_gene: TRBV5-6
CDR3nt: TGTGCCAGCAGCTCACTGACAGGGACCGGGGAGCTGTTTTTT
CDR3aa: CASSSLTGTGELFF

j_gene: TRBJ2-1
abundance: .
d_gene: TRBD1
v_gene: TRBV2
CDR3nt: TGTGCCAGCAGTGTCGGGACAGGGAGGGGTAATGAGCAGTTCTTC
CDR3aa: CASSVGTGRGNEQFF

j_gene: TRBJ2-7
abundance: .
d_gene: .
v_gene: TRBV6-2/TRBV6-3
CDR3nt: TGTGCCAGCAGTTACTCTGCGGGAAACGAGCAGTACTTC
CDR3aa: CASSYSAGNEQYF

j_gene: TRBJ1-1
abundance: .
d_gene: .
v_gene: TRBV28
CDR3nt: TGTGCCAGCAGTCCGACACAGGGTATGAACACTGAAGCTTTCTTT
CDR3aa: CASSPTQGMNTEAFF

j_gene: TRBJ2-3
abundance: .
d_gene: .
v_gene: TRBV19
CDR3nt: TGTGCCAGTAGTGAACAGGGAGGGACAGATACGCAGTATTTT
CDR3aa: CASSEQGGTDTQYF

j_gene: TRBJ2-3
abundance: .
d_gene: .
v_gene: TRBV5-1
CDR3nt: TGCGCCAGCAGCGTCAACCCGGGACTTGGCACAGATACGCAGTATTTT
CDR3aa: CASSVNPGLGTDTQYF

j_gene: TRBJ2-1
abundance: once
d_gene: TRBD2
v_gene: TRBV6-5
CDR3nt: TGTGCCAGCAGTTACCGAGAGACTAGCTCGGATGAGCAGTTCTTC
CDR3aa: CASSYRETSSDEQFF

j_gene: TRBJ2-1
abundance: once
d_gene: .
v_gene: TRBV7-2
CDR3nt: TGTGCCAGCAGCCGCAGTCTGAGCTCCTACAATGAGCAGTTCTTC
CDR3aa: CASSRSLSSYNEQFF

j_gene: TRBJ2-7
abundance: .
d_gene: .
v_gene: TRBV2
CDR3nt: TGTGCCAGCGGTCAGAGTTCCTACGAGCAGTACTTC
CDR3aa: CASGQSSYEQYF

j_gene: TRBJ2-1
abundance: .
d_gene: .
v_gene: TRBV11-2
CDR3nt: TGTGCCAGCAGCTCCCAACTCCGGGCCCTGGATAACAATGAGCAGTTCTTC
CDR3aa: CASSSQLRALDNNEQFF

j_gene: TRBJ2-7
abundance: .
d_gene: TRBD2
v_gene: TRBV4-3
CDR3nt: TGCGCCAGCAGCCAGAACCCTGGACTAGCGCAGTACTTC
CDR3aa: CASSQNPGLAQYF

j_gene: TRBJ1-5
abundance: .
d_gene: .
v_gene: TRBV3-1/TRBV3-2
CDR3nt: TGTGCCAGCAGCCAATCCGGAAGCAATCAGCCCCAGCATTTT
CDR3aa: CASSQSGSNQPQHF

j_gene: TRBJ2-3
abundance: .
d_gene: .
v_gene: TRBV7-9
CDR3nt: TGTGCCAGCAGCTTAGTGGGCTACACAGATACGCAGTATTTT
CDR3aa: CASSLVGYTDTQYF

j_gene: TRBJ2-7
abundance: .
d_gene: TRBD2
v_gene: TRBV6-2/TRBV6-3
CDR3nt: TGTGCCAGCAGTCTTTTAGCGGGAGGGGCCTACGAGCAGTACTTC
CDR3aa: CASSLLAGGAYEQYF

j_gene: TRBJ1-5
abundance: .
d_gene: .
v_gene: TRBV5-6
CDR3nt: TGTGCCAGCAGCTTGCTGAGGGAGGATCAGCCCCAGCATTTT
CDR3aa: CASSLLREDQPQHF